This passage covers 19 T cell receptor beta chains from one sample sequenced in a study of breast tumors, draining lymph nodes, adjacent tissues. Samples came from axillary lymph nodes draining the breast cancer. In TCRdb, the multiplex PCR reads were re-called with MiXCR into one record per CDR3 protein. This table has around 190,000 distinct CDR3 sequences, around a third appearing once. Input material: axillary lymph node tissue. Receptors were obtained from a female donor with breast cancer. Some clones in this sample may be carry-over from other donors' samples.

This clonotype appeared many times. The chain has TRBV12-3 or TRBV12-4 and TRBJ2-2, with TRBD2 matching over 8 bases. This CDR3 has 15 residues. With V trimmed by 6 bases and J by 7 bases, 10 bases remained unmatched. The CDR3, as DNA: TGTGCCAGCAGGTCAAGCGGGAGTATTCACGGGGAGCTGTTTTTT. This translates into CASRSSGSIHGELFF.

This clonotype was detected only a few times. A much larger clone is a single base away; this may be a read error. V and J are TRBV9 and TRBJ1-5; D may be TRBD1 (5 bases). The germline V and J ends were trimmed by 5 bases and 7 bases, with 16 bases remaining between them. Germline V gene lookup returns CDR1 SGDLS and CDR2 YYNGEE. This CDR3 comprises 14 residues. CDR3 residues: CASSRGEVGQPQHF. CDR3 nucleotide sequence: TGTGCCAGCAGTCGAGGGGAGGTGGGGCAGCCCCAGCATTTT.

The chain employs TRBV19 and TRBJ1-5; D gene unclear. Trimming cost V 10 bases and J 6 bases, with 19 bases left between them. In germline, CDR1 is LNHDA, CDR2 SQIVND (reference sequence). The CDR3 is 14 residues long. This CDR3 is CAIMTSGFGQPQHF. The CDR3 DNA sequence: TGTGCCATAATGACAAGTGGTTTTGGTCAGCCCCAGCATTTT.

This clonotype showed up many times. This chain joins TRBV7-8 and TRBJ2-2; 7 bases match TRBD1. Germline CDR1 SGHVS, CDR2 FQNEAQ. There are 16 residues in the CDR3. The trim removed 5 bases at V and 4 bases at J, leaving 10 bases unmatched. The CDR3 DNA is TGTGCCAGCAGCCCATTACAGGGGATGGGCACCGGGGAGCTGTTTTTT. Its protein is CASSPLQGMGTGELFF.

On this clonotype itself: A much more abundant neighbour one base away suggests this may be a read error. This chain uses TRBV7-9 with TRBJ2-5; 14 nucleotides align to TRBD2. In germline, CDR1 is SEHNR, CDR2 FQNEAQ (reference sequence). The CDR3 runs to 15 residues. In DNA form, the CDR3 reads TGTGCCAGCAGCACGGGACTAGCGGGAGAGGAGACCCAGCACTTC. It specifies CASSTGLAGEETQHF.

CDR3 sequence (DNA): TGTGCCGTCAAGAGGGGGCGAGGCACTGAAGCTTTCTTT. Amino acids: CAVKRGRGTEAFF. The chain combines TRBV19 with TRBJ1-1; 7 nucleotides line up with TRBD1. Trimming cost V 11 bases and J 4 bases; bases outside gene matches: 10. Germline V gene sequence: CDR1 LNHDA, CDR2 SQIVND (reference sequence). This CDR3 comprises 13 residues.

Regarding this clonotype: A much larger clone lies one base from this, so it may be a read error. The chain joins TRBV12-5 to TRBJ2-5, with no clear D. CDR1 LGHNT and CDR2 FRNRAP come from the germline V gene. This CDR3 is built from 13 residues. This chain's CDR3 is CASGLESDQTRYF. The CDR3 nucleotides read TGTGCTAGTGGTTTAGAGTCTGACCAGACCCGGTACTTC.

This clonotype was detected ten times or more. CDR3 bases: TGTGCCAGCAGCGTATCGGGGGGTACTAGCACAGATACGCAGTATTTT. Its translation: CASSVSGGTSTDTQYF. The chain recombines TRBV9 with TRBJ2-3; the match to TRBD2 covers 7 bases. Per germline, CDR1 SGDLS and CDR2 YYNGEE. After removal of 1 base from V and 0 bases from J, the junction contained 5 bases not matched to a gene. CDR3 length equals 16 residues. Supplemented by reference TRBV9 and TRBJ2-3, the full variable domain reads DSGVTQTPKHLITATGQRVTLRCSPRSGDLSVYWYQQSLDQGLQFLIQYYNGEERAKGNILERFSAQQFPDLHSELNLSSLELGDSALYFCASSVSGGTSTDTQYFGPGTRLTVL.

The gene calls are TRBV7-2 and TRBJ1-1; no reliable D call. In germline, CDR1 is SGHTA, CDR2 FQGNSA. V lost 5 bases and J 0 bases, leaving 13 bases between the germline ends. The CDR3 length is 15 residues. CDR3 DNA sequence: TGTGCCAGCAGCCCCGACATCTTTGTGAACACTGAAGCTTTCTTT. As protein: CASSPDIFVNTEAFF.

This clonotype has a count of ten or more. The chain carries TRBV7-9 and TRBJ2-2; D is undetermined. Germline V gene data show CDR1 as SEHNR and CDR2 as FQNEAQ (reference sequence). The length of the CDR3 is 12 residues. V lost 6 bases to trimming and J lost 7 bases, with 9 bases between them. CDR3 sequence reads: CASRDPSGELFF. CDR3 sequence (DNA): TGTGCCAGCAGAGATCCCAGCGGGGAGCTGTTTTTT.

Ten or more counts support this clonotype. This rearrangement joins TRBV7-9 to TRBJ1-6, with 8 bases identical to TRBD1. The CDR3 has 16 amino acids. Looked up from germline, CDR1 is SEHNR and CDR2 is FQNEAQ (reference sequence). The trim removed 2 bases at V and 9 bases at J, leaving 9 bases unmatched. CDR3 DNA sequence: TGTGCCAGCAGCTTACCCGGACAGGGAGAGAGTTCACCCCTCCACTTT. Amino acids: CASSLPGQGESSPLHF.

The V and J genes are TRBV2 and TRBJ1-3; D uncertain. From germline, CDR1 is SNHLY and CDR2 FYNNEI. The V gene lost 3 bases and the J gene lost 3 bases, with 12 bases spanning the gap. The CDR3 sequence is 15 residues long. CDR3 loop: CASSERAPGGNTIYF. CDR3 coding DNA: TGTGCCAGCAGTGAGAGGGCCCCGGGTGGAAACACCATATATTTT.

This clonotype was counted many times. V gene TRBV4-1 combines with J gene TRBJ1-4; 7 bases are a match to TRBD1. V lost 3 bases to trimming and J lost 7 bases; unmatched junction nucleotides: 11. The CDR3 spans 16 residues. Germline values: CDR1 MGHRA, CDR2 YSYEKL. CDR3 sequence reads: CASSHISTGLGEKLFF. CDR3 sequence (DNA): TGCGCCAGCAGCCACATCTCGACAGGGCTCGGTGAAAAACTGTTTTTT.

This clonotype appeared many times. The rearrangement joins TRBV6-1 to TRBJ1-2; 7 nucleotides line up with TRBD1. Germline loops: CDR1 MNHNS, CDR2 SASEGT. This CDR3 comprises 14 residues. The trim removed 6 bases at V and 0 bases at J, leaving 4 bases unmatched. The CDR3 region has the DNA TGTGCCAGCAGATCGGGACAGACTAACTATGGCTACACCTTC. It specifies CASRSGQTNYGYTF.

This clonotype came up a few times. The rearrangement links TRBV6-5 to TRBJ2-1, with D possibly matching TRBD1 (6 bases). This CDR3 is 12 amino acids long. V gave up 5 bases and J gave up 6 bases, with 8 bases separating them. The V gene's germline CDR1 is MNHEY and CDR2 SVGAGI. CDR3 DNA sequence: TGTGCCAGCAGTAAGACAGGCAATGAGCAGTTCTTC. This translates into CASSKTGNEQFF.

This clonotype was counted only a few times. The CDR3 bases are TGCAGTGCTAGAGGCCGCGGGACAGGTATGTCCTACGAGCAGTACTTC. Encoded protein: CSARGRGTGMSYEQYF. The chain is built from TRBV20-1 and TRBJ2-7, with 8 bases that match TRBD1. CDR1 DFQATT and CDR2 SNEGSKA come from the germline V gene (reference sequence). The ends lost 1 base at V and 1 base at J; junction bases unmatched: 9. This CDR3 is 16 amino acids long.

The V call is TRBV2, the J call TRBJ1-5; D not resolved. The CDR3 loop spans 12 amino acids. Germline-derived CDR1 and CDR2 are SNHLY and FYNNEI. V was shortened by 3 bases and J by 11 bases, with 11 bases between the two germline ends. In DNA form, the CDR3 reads TGTGCCAGCAGTGATTATGAAAGGGCCCAGCATTTT. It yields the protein CASSDYERAQHF.

The CDR3 region has the DNA TGTGCCACCAGCGCGCGACTAGCGGGGAGGGGTTACAATGAGCAGTTCTTC. It encodes CATSARLAGRGYNEQFF. This chain links TRBV15 with TRBJ2-1; 11 bases fit TRBD2. Trimming took 5 bases from V and 4 from J; bases not matched to a gene: 10. The CDR3 sequence is 17 residues long. The germline V gene encodes CDR1 LNHNV and CDR2 YYDKDF (reference sequence).

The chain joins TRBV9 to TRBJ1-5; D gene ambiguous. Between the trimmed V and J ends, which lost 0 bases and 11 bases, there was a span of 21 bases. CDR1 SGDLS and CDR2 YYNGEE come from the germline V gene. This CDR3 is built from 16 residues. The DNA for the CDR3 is TGTGCCAGCAGCGTAGATCCAGCGGGAGGCCAAGAGACCCAGCATTTT. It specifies CASSVDPAGGQETQHF.